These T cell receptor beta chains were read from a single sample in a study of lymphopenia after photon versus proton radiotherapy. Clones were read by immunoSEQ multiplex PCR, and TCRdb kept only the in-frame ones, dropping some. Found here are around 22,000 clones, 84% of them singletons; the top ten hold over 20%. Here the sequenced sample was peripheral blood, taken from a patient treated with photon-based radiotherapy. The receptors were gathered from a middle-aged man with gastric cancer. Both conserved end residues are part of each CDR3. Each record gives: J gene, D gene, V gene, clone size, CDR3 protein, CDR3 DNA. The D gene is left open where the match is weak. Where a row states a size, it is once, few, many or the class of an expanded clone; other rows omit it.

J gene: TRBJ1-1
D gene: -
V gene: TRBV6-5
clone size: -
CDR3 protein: CASRGIGARWTEAFF
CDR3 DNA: TGTGCCAGCAGGGGTATAGGGGCGCGATGGACTGAAGCTTTCTTT

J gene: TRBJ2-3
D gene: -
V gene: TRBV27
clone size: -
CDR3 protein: CASSQGGVNPDTQYF
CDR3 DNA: TGTGCCAGCAGTCAGGGGGGGGTTAACCCAGATACGCAGTATTTT

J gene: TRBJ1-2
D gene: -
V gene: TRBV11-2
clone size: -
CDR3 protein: CASSPVSREGYGYTF
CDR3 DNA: TGTGCCAGCAGCCCCGTATCCAGGGAAGGCTATGGCTACACCTTC

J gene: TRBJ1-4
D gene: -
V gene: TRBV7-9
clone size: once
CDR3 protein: CASSFDGTEATNEKLFF
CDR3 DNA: TGTGCCAGCAGCTTCGACGGTACAGAAGCAACTAATGAAAAACTGTTTTTT

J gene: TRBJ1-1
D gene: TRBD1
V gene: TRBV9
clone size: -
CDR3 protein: CASSPRGAGGLVDTEAFF
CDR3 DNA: TGTGCCAGCAGCCCCCGCGGGGCAGGGGGCTTGGTGGACACTGAAGCTTTCTTT

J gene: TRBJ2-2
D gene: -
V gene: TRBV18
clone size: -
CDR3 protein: CASCFEANTGELFF
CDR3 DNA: TGTGCCAGCTGTTTCGAGGCGAACACCGGGGAGCTGTTTTTT

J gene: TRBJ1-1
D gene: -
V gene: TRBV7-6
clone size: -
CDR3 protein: CASSLETYTEAFF
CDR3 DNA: TGTGCCAGCAGCCTCGAGACGTACACTGAAGCTTTCTTT

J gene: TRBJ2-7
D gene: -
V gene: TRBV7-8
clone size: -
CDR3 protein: CASSLPISGTHAYEQYF
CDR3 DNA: TGTGCCAGCAGCTTACCCATTTCCGGGACACATGCCTACGAGCAGTACTTC

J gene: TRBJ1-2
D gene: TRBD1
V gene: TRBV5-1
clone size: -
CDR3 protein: CASSSLQGNGYTF
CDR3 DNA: TGCGCCAGCAGCTCACTACAGGGGAATGGCTACACCTTC

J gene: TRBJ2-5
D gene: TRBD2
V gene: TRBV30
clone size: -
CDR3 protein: CAWSRSLLAGTETQYF
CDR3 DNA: TGTGCCTGGAGTAGGTCGCTACTAGCGGGGACAGAGACCCAGTACTTC

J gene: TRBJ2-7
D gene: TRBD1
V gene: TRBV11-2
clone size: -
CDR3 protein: CASSPIQGKYEQYF
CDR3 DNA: TGTGCCAGCAGCCCAATACAGGGGAAGTACGAGCAGTACTTC